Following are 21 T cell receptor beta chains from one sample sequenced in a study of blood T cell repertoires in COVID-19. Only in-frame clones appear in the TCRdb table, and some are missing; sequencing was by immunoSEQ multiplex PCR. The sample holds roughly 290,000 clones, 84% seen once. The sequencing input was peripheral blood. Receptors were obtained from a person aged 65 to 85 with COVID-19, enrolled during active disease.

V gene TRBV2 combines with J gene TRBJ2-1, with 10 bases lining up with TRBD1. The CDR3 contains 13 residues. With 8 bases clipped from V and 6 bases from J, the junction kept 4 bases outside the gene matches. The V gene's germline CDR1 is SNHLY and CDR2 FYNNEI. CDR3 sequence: CASGRDRGNEQFF. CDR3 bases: TGTGCCAGCGGCCGGGACAGGGGCAATGAGCAGTTCTTC. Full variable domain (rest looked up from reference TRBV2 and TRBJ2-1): EPEVTQTPSHQVTQMGQEVILRCVPISNHLYFYWYRQILGQKVEFLVSFYNNEISEKSEIFDDQFSVERPDGSNFTLKIRSTKLEDSAMYFCASGRDRGNEQFFGPGTRLTVL.

The DNA for the CDR3 is TGTGCCAGCAGTTTCAGGGGCTCCTACGAGCAGTACTTC. Translation: CASSFRGSYEQYF. V usage is TRBV27 and J usage is TRBJ2-7, with D possibly matching TRBD1 (6 bases). The germline gives CDR1 MNHEY, CDR2 SMNVEV (reference sequence). This CDR3 is built from 13 residues. V lost 3 bases, J lost 0 bases, and 6 bases lay in between.

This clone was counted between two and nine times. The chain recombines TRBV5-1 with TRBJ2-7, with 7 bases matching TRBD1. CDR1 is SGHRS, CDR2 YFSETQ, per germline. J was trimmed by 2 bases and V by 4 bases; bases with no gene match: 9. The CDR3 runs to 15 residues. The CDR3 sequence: CASSPERGQPYEQYF. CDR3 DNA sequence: TGCGCCAGCAGCCCGGAAAGGGGACAGCCCTACGAGCAGTACTTC.

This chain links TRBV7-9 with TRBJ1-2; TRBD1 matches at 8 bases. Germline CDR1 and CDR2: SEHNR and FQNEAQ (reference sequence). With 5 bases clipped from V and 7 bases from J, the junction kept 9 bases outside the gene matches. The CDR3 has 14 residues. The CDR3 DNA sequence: TGTGCCAGCAGCCCCCGGACAGGGTCGTTTGGCTACACCTTC. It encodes CASSPRTGSFGYTF.

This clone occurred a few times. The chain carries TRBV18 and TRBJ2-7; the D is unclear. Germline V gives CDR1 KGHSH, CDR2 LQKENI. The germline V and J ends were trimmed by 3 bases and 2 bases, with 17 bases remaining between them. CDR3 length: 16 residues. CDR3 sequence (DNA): TGTGCCAGCTCACCCTTGATGGGCCTGCAAACCTACGAGCAGTACTTC. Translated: CASSPLMGLQTYEQYF.

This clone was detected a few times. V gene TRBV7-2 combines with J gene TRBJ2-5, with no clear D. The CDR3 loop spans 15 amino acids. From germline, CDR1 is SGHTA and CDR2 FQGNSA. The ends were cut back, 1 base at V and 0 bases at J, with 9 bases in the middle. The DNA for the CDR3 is TGTGCCAGCAGCTTAGTATCCAGGAACCAAGAGACCCAGTACTTC. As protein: CASSLVSRNQETQYF.

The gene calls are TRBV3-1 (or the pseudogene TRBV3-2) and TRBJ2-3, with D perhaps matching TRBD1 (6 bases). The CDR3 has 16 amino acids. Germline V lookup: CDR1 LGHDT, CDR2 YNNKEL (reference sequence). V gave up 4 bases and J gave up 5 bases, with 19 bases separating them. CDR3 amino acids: CASSPRGRTVVDTQYF. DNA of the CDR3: TGTGCCAGCAGCCCCCGCGGTAGGACAGTGGTAGATACGCAGTATTTT.

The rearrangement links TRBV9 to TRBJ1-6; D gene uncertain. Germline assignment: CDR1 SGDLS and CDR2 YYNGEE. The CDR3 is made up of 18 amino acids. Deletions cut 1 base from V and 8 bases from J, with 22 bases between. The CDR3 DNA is TGTGCCAGCAGCGTATCTGAACGGCGGGGATATATCGATTCACCCCTCCACTTT. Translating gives CASSVSERRGYIDSPLHF. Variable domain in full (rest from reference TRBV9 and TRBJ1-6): DSGVTQTPKHLITATGQRVTLRCSPRSGDLSVYWYQQSLDQGLQFLIQYYNGEERAKGNILERFSAQQFPDLHSELNLSSLELGDSALYFCASSVSERRGYIDSPLHFGNGTRLTVT.

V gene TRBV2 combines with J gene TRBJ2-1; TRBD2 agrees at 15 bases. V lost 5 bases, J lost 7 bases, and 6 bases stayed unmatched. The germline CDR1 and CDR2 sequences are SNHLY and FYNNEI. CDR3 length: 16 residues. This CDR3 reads CASSRTSGGGRNEQFF. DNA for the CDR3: TGTGCCAGCAGTCGGACTAGCGGGGGGGGTAGGAATGAGCAGTTCTTC.

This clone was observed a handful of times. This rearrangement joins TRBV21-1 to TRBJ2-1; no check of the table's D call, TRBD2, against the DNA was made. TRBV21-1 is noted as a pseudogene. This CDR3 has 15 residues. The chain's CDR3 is CASPVGLAGIYEQFF. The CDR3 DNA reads TGTGCCAGTCCAGTGGGACTAGCGGGAATCTATGAGCAGTTCTTC.

The CDR3 is CASSMTGSGELFF. CDR3 sequence (DNA): TGTGCCAGCAGCATGACAGGGAGCGGGGAGCTGTTTTTT. This chain connects TRBV3-1 (or the pseudogene TRBV3-2) to TRBJ2-2, with 7 positions matching TRBD1. CDR1 and CDR2 from the germline V gene are LGHDT and YNNKEL (reference sequence). V was clipped by 5 bases and J by 7 bases; unmatched bases: 4. The CDR3 is 13 amino acids.

Written as DNA, the CDR3 is TGTGCCAGCAGCTTAGGGGACAGACAGTACAATGAGCAGTTCTTC. This encodes CASSLGDRQYNEQFF. The chain uses TRBV7-8 and TRBJ2-1, with 7 nucleotides matching TRBD1. This CDR3 is built from 15 residues. Germline V lookup: CDR1 SGHVS, CDR2 FQNEAQ. Trimming at V came to 1 base and at J to 4 bases, leaving 4 bases not matched to a gene.

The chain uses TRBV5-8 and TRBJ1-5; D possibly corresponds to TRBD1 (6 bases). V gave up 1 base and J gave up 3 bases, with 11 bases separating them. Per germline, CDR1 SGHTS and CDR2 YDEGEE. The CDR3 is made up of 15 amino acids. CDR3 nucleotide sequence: TGTGCCAGCAGCTTGACCGGGACATCCAATCAGCCCCAGCATTTT. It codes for CASSLTGTSNQPQHF.

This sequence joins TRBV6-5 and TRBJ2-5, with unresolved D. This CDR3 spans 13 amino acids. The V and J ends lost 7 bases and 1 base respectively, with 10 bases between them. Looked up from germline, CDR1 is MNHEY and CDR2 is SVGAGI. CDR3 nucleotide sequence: TGTGCCAGCAAGGCAGGAACCCAAGAGACCCAGTACTTC. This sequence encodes CASKAGTQETQYF.

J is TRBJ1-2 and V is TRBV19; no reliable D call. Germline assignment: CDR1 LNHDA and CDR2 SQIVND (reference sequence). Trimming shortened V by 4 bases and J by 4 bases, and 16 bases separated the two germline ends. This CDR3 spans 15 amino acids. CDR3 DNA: TGTGCCAGTAGTAGCTCAAATCCGAGTTTCTATGGCTACACCTTC. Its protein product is CASSSSNPSFYGYTF. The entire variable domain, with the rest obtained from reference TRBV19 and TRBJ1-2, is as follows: DGGITQSPKYLFRKEGQNVTLSCEQNLNHDAMYWYRQDPGQGLRLIYYSQIVNDFQKGDIAEGYSVSREKKESFPLTVTSAQKNPTAFYLCASSSSNPSFYGYTFGSGTRLTVV.

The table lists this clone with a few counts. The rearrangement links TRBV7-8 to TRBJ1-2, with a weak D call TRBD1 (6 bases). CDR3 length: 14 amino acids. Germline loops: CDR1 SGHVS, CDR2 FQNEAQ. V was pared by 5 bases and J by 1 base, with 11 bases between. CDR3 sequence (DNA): TGTGCCAGCAGCGGGGGCACTTATAACTATGGCTACACCTTC. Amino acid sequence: CASSGGTYNYGYTF.

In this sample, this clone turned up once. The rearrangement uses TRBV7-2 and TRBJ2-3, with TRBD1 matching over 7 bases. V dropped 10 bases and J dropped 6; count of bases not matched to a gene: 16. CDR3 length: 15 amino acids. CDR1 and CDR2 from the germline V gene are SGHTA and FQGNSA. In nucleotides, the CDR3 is TGTGCCACTTCACAGGGGAATGGTTGGTTTGATACGCAGTATTTT. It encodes CATSQGNGWFDTQYF.

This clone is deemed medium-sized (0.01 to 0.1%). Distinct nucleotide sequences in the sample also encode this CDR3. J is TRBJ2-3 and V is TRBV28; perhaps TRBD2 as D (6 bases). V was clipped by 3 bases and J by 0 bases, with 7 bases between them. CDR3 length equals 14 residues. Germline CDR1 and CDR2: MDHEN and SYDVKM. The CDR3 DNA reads TGTGCCAGCAGTTTTGGGGGGAGCACAGATACGCAGTATTTT. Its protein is CASSFGGSTDTQYF.

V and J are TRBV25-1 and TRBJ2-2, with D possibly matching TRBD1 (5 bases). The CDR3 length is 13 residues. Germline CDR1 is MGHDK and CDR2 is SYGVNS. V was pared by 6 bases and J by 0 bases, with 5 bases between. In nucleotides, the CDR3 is TGTGCCAGCAGACAGGCGAACACCGGGGAGCTGTTTTTT. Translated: CASRQANTGELFF.

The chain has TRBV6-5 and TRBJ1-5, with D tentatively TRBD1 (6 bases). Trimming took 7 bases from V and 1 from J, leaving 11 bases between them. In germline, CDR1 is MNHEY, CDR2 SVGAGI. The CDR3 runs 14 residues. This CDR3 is CASKTQGSNQPQHF. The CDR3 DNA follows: TGTGCCAGCAAGACGCAGGGGAGCAATCAGCCCCAGCATTTT.

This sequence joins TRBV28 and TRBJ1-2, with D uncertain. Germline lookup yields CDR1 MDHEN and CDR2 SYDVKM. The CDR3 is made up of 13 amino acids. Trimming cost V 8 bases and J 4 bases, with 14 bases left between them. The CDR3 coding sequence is TGTGCCAGCCAAGACAATAAGGTCTATGGCTACACCTTC. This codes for CASQDNKVYGYTF.